The 19 T cell receptor beta chains reported below all come from one sample, sequenced in a study of beta chain features in type 1 diabetes. Study outcomes and limitations: There was a moderate but significant shortening of TCRB CDR3s in all four CD4+ subsets of Type 1 diabetes patients.

These receptors have no known antigen. Since all of the isolated RNA was reverse transcribed, expressed TCRB transcripts were what got sequenced. The data were produced by immunoSEQ multiplex PCR, yet TCRdb's version contains in-frame clones alone and is incomplete. The sample includes about 29,000 clones, 56% of them seen just once. Material: Tregs from blood. The receptors were gathered from a woman in her late teens or twenties with type 1 diabetes.

This clone was observed a handful of times. J is TRBJ2-3 and V is TRBV29-1; D is perhaps TRBD2 (5 bases). The CDR3 totals 15 residues. Trimming left V 2 bases short and J 2 bases short, with 14 bases between. The germline CDR1 and CDR2 sequences are SQVTM and ANQGSEA. The chain's CDR3 is CSVESGEWFTDTQYF. CDR3 sequence (DNA): TGCAGCGTTGAATCCGGGGAATGGTTCACAGATACGCAGTATTTT.

The CDR3 here is CADGGQGYGGYTF. CDR3 DNA sequence: TGTGCCGACGGGGGACAGGGGTATGGTGGCTACACCTTC. V and J are TRBV2 and TRBJ1-2; TRBD1 matches at 10 bases. The ends lost 11 bases at V and 7 bases at J; junction bases unmatched: 10. This CDR3 spans 13 amino acids. Germline CDR1 reads SNHLY; CDR2 reads FYNNEI.

This chain uses TRBV21-1 with TRBJ2-1; the table's D call TRBD2 went unverified against the DNA. TRBV21-1 counts as a pseudogene. This CDR3 region has 13 residues. The CDR3, as DNA: TGTGCCAGGACTAGCGCAAACTACAATGAGCAGTTCTTC. This encodes CARTSANYNEQFF.

The J gene is TRBJ1-1, the V gene TRBV5-1; D is possibly TRBD1 (5 bases). This CDR3 spans 15 amino acids. CDR1 and CDR2 (germline): SGHRS, YFSETQ. The V gene lost 4 bases and the J gene lost 0 bases, with 13 bases spanning the gap. The chain's CDR3 is CASSMRQSMNTEAFF. For the CDR3, the DNA is TGCGCCAGCAGCATGAGACAGAGCATGAACACTGAAGCTTTCTTT.

The V call is TRBV18, the J call TRBJ1-1; 10 nucleotides agree with TRBD1. This CDR3 region has 15 residues. Germline-derived CDR1 and CDR2 are KGHSH and LQKENI. V was pared by 8 bases and J by 0 bases, with 6 bases of the junction left unmatched. DNA for the CDR3: TGTGCCAGCCCCGGGACAGGGGTCATGAACACTGAAGCTTTCTTT. This codes for CASPGTGVMNTEAFF.

The rearrangement uses TRBV6-5 and TRBJ1-2, with a weak D call TRBD1 (6 bases). The V end was cut by 2 bases, the J end by 6 bases, with 13 bases between. The V gene's germline CDR1 is MNHEY and CDR2 SVGAGI. This CDR3 spans 14 amino acids. The CDR3 loop reads CASSYDTGTNGYTF. The CDR3 coding sequence is TGTGCCAGCAGTTACGACACAGGGACCAATGGCTACACCTTC.

The chain uses TRBV2 and TRBJ2-5, with 9 positions matching TRBD1. Germline loops: CDR1 SNHLY, CDR2 FYNNEI. The CDR3 sequence is 15 residues long. V dropped 6 bases and J dropped 7; count of bases not matched to a gene: 12. The CDR3 region is CASSLSGQGLGTQYF. The CDR3, as DNA: TGTGCCAGCAGCTTAAGCGGACAGGGGTTGGGGACCCAGTACTTC. Together with reference TRBV2 and TRBJ2-5, the CDR3 gives the full variable domain: EPEVTQTPSHQVTQMGQEVILRCVPISNHLYFYWYRQILGQKVEFLVSFYNNEISEKSEIFDDQFSVERPDGSNFTLKIRSTKLEDSAMYFCASSLSGQGLGTQYFGPGTRLLVL.

The chain employs TRBV30 and TRBJ1-1; no firm D call. V was cut by 3 bases and J by 1 base, with 15 bases left in between. This CDR3 comprises 15 residues. Germline V gene data show CDR1 as GTSNPN and CDR2 as SVGIG (reference sequence). The CDR3 loop reads CAWSLVRAGNTEAFF. The CDR3 DNA reads TGTGCCTGGAGCCTCGTGAGGGCGGGGAACACTGAAGCTTTCTTT.

This clone was detected only a few times. This chain links TRBV30 with TRBJ2-2; TRBD2 agrees at 13 bases. Per the germline V gene, CDR1 is GTSNPN and CDR2 is SVGIG (reference sequence). V lost 3 bases to trimming and J lost 3 bases; unmatched junction nucleotides: 19. The CDR3 spans 21 residues. This CDR3 reads CAWREKNTLAGGPRDTGELFF. Here the CDR3 DNA reads TGTGCCTGGAGAGAAAAAAACACACTAGCGGGAGGGCCGCGTGACACCGGGGAGCTGTTTTTT.

This clone was observed a handful of times. The CDR3 spells CASSPGLAARAGELFF. The DNA for the CDR3 is TGTGCCAGCTCGCCGGGACTAGCGGCACGAGCCGGGGAGCTGTTTTTT. The chain carries TRBV18 and TRBJ2-2; TRBD2 matches at 11 bases. Germline CDR1 is KGHSH and CDR2 is LQKENI. Germline trimming cut 6 bases from V and 6 bases from J; bases unmatched to any gene: 9. The CDR3 length is 16 residues.

This rearrangement joins TRBV5-1 to TRBJ2-6; TRBD2 matches at 11 bases. The ends lost 2 bases at V and 4 bases at J; junction bases unmatched: 11. The CDR3 consists of 19 residues. Germline CDR1 SGHRS, CDR2 YFSETQ. This chain's CDR3 is CASSFPYSGRASGANVLTF. The CDR3 nucleotides are TGCGCCAGCAGCTTCCCCTATAGCGGGAGGGCCTCCGGGGCCAACGTCCTGACTTTC.

The chain recombines TRBV19 with TRBJ2-3; D gene unclear. V dropped 6 bases and J dropped 4 bases, with 5 bases sitting between them. The length of the CDR3 is 11 residues. Germline-derived CDR1 and CDR2 are LNHDA and SQIVND (reference sequence). The CDR3 DNA sequence: TGTGCCAGTAGGTATGCAGATACGCAGTATTTT. This codes for CASRYADTQYF.

The chain joins TRBV29-1 to TRBJ2-7; 8 nucleotides agree with TRBD1. Germline assignment: CDR1 SQVTM and CDR2 ANQGSEA. The CDR3 contains 13 residues. V shed 3 bases, J shed 6 bases, and the junction held 7 bases outside the gene matches. DNA for the CDR3: TGCAGCGTTGAGGAACAGGGGGTGAGCGAGCAGTACTTC. Its protein product is CSVEEQGVSEQYF.

The CDR3 nucleotides are TGTGCCAGCAGCTTAGGGAGCAGGGGGGCAGATACGCAGTATTTT. Amino acid sequence: CASSLGSRGADTQYF. The rearrangement uses TRBV7-6 and TRBJ2-3; tentatively, D is TRBD1 (7 bases). Trimming removed 1 base from V and 4 bases from J, with 12 bases in between. From germline, CDR1 is SGHVS and CDR2 FNYEAQ. The CDR3 runs to 15 residues. The whole variable domain, filled in from reference TRBV7-6 and TRBJ2-3, reads GAGVSQSPRYKVTKRGQDVALRCDPISGHVSLYWYRQALGQGPEFLTYFNYEAQQDKSGLPNDRFSAERPEGSISTLTIQRTEQRDSAMYRCASSLGSRGADTQYFGPGTRLTVL.

CDR3 nucleotide sequence: TGTGCCAGCGCAGGGGGCTGGGACTATGGCTACACCTTC. Translation: CASAGGWDYGYTF. The chain uses TRBV6-5 and TRBJ1-2; 8 nucleotides align to TRBD1. V was clipped by 8 bases and J by 3 bases; unmatched bases: 5. The CDR3 is 13 amino acids. The V gene's germline CDR1 is MNHEY and CDR2 SVGAGI.

Of note for this clone: Other DNA variants within this sample encode the same CDR3. This chain uses TRBV7-2 with TRBJ2-5, with TRBD2 identical over 7 bases. After removal of 5 bases from V and 4 bases from J, the junction contained 10 bases not matched to a gene. The CDR3 is 15 residues long. Per germline, CDR1 SGHTA and CDR2 FQGNSA. The CDR3 is CASSPPGGLRETQYF. The CDR3 DNA reads TGTGCCAGCAGCCCCCCGGGGGGATTAAGAGAGACCCAGTACTTC.

The chain links TRBV9 to TRBJ2-5, with TRBD1 identical over 9 bases. Germline V lookup: CDR1 SGDLS, CDR2 YYNGEE. With 6 bases clipped from V and 5 bases from J, the junction kept 8 bases outside the gene matches. The CDR3 sequence is 14 residues long. The chain's CDR3 is CASNNRGQEETQYF. CDR3 in DNA: TGTGCCAGCAACAACAGGGGGCAGGAGGAGACCCAGTACTTC.

This clone was observed a handful of times. The J gene is TRBJ2-2, the V gene TRBV29-1; 7 positions agree with TRBD1. The CDR3 loop spans 13 amino acids. Germline-derived CDR1 and CDR2 are SQVTM and ANQGSEA. V dropped 7 bases and J dropped 4; count of bases not matched to a gene: 6. The CDR3 reads CSAPGQSTGELFF. The CDR3 DNA follows: TGCAGCGCTCCGGGACAGAGCACCGGGGAGCTGTTTTTT.

V gene TRBV28 combines with J gene TRBJ2-7; possible D gene TRBD2, 5 bases. V gave up 4 bases and J gave up 2 bases, with 18 bases separating them. The CDR3 totals 16 residues. The V gene's germline CDR1 is MDHEN and CDR2 SYDVKM. The CDR3 sequence: CASSSSLVGVTYEQYF. In nucleotides, the CDR3 is TGTGCCAGCAGTTCCTCACTAGTAGGAGTCACCTACGAGCAGTACTTC. Full variable domain (missing parts from reference TRBV28 and TRBJ2-7): DVKVTQSSRYLVKRTGEKVFLECVQDMDHENMFWYRQDPGLGLRLIYFSYDVKMKEKGDIPEGYSVSREKKERFSLILESASTNQTSMYLCASSSSLVGVTYEQYFGPGTRLTVT.